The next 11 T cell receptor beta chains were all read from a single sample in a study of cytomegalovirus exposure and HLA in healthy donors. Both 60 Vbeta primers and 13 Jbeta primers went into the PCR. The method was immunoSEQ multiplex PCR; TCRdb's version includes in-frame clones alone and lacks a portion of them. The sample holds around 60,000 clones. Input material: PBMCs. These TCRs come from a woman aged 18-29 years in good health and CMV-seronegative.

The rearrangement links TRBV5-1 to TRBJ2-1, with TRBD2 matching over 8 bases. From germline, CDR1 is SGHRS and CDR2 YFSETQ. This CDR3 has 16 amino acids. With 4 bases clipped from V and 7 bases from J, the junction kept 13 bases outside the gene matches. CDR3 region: CASSPLPQRGLNEQFF. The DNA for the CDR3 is TGCGCCAGCAGCCCCCTTCCCCAGCGGGGGTTGAATGAGCAGTTCTTC.

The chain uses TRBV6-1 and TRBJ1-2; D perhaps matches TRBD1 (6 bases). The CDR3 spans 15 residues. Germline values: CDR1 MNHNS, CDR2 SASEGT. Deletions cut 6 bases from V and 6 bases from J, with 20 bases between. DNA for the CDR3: TGTGCCAGCAGCGACTACTTATACGGACAGCATGGCTACACCTTC. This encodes CASSDYLYGQHGYTF.

CDR3 sequence: CASRPGEGTDTQYF. CDR3 nucleotides: TGTGCCAGCAGGCCGGGAGAGGGCACAGATACGCAGTATTTT. The chain carries TRBV9 and TRBJ2-3; tentatively, D is TRBD2 (6 bases). The CDR3 has 14 amino acids. V was trimmed by 5 bases and J by 1 base, leaving 11 bases between them. Germline V gene sequence: CDR1 SGDLS, CDR2 YYNGEE.

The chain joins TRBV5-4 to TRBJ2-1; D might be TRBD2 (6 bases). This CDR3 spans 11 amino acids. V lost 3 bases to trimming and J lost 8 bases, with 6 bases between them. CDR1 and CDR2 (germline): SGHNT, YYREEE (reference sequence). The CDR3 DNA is TGTGCCAGCAGCTCGGGGGATGAGCAGTTCTTC. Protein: CASSSGDEQFF.

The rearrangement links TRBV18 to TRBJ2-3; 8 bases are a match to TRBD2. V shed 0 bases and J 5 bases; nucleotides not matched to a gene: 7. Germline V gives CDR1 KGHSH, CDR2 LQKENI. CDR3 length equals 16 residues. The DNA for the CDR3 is TGTGCCAGCTCACCACCCCGACTAGCGCAGGGAGATACGCAGTATTTT. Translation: CASSPPRLAQGDTQYF.

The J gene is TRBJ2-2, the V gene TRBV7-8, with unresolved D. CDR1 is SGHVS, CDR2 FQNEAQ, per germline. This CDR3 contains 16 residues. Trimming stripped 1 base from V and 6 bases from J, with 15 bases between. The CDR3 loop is CASSLDEVLGAGELFF. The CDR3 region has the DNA TGTGCCAGCAGCTTAGATGAAGTTCTGGGCGCCGGGGAGCTGTTTTTT.

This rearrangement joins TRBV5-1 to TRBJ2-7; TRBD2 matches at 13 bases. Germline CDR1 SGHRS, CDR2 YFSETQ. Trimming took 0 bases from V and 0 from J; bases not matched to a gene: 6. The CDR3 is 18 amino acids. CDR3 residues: CASSLGAGTSGTSYEQYF. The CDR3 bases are TGCGCCAGCAGCTTGGGCGCGGGGACTAGCGGGACCTCCTACGAGCAGTACTTC.

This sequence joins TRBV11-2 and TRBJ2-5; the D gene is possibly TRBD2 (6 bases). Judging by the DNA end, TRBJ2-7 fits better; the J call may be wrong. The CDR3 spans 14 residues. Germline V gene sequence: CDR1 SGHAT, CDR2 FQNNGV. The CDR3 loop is CASTSGLRSYEQYF. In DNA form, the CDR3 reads TGTGCCAGCACTTCGGGACTCCGCTCCTACGAGCAGTACTTC.

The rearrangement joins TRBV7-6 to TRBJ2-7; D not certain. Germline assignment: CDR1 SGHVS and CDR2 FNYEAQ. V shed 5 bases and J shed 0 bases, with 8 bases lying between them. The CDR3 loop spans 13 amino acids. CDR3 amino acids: CASSPGFSYEQYF. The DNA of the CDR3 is TGTGCCAGCAGCCCCGGGTTCTCCTACGAGCAGTACTTC. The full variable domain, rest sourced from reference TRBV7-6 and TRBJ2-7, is GAGVSQSPRYKVTKRGQDVALRCDPISGHVSLYWYRQALGQGPEFLTYFNYEAQQDKSGLPNDRFSAERPEGSISTLTIQRTEQRDSAMYRCASSPGFSYEQYFGPGTRLTVT.

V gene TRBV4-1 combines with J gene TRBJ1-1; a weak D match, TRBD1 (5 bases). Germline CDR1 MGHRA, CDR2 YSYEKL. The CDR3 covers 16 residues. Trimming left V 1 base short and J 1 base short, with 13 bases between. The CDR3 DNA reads TGCGCCAGCAGCCAAGGTTGGGGACTGCAGAACACTGAAGCTTTCTTT. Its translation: CASSQGWGLQNTEAFF.

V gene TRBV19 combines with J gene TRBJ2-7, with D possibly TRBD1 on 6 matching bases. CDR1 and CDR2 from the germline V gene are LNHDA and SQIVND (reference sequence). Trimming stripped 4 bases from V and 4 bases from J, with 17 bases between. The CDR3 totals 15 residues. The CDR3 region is CASSTPQGLGYEQYF. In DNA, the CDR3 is TGTGCCAGTAGTACCCCACAGGGTTTAGGGTACGAGCAGTACTTC.